This T cell receptor beta chain was obtained from a study of glioma-infiltrating T cells after dendritic cell vaccination. Overall study context: Glioblastoma patients came from Phase I and II dendritic cell vaccination trials.

Germline V gives CDR1 SNHLY, CDR2 FYNNEI. V lost 8 bases to trimming and J lost 6 bases; unmatched junction nucleotides: 5. The CDR3 consists of 12 residues. For this clone: Other DNA sequences in the same sample also yield this CDR3.

Only in-frame clones appear in the TCRdb table, and some are missing; sequencing was by immunoSEQ multiplex PCR. This repertoire shows about 95,000 clones, about 84% found once; its top ten account for 2.5% to 3%. The chain couples TRBV2 to TRBJ2-7; 9 bases map to TRBD1. Source: blood, taken before dendritic cell vaccination. The clonotype comes from a human donor with glioblastoma. As DNA, the CDR3 is TGTGCCAGCCGGGGACAGGGCTCCGAGCAGTACTTC. Translation: CASRGQGSEQYF.